Described below is a single T cell receptor (beta chain) sequence and its context. Together with a sample-barcoded 5' primer, a J-beta primer mix was included in a second PCR lasting about 6 to 12 cycles. A 12-random-nucleotide template-switch adaptor tagged each cDNA molecule. TCRdb analysed the 5' RACE reads with MiXCR anew, one entry per CDR3 protein. The sample consists of about 780,000 distinct CDR3 sequences, less than 80% of them appearing once. The data derive from a study of blood T cells in healthy people across ages. CDR1 and CDR2 from the germline V gene are SGHVS and FQNEAQ. This CDR3 is 13 amino acids long. Between the trimmed V and J ends, which lost 1 base and 7 bases, there was a span of 8 bases. The authors drew roughly 9.8 milliliters of peripheral blood from each donor.

The TCR was taken from a man aged 25-45 years in good health. The rearrangement uses TRBV7-8 and TRBJ2-1; D may be TRBD1 or TRBD2 (5 bases each). The sequenced material came from blood. For the CDR3, the DNA is TGTGCCAGCAGCTTAGGGGGGATTAATGAGCAGTTCTTC. Translation: CASSLGGINEQFF.